The source of this TCR beta chain is a study of cytomegalovirus exposure and HLA in healthy donors. This clone was picked up a small number of times. The antigen remains unidentified. The V gene's germline CDR1 is SQVTM and CDR2 ANQGSEA. The CDR3 totals 13 residues. V dropped 7 bases and J dropped 5; count of bases not matched to a gene: 9. The study ran its PCR with 60 Vbeta and 13 Jbeta primers. Methods used by the authors: It was a later analysis that counted 79 million or so unique TCR beta chains, of which 9.5 million to 14 million were shared. Sequencing used immunoSEQ multiplex PCR; TCRdb keeps in-frame clones, though not all of them. For V, J and clone size, that table is used; D and trimming come from the DNA. Of 130,000 to 150,000 clones listed, 78% are singletons. Study conclusions and caveats: A later analysis linked a missense variant in DCLRE1C to the trimming of TCR beta V and J genes. Earlier findings revealed that most TCR beta V segments proved productive either about 87% or about 30% of the time.

This chain joins TRBV29-1 and TRBJ1-1, with 8 bases identical to TRBD1. The source material was PBMCs. The source is a female donor in good health and CMV-seronegative. The CDR3 region is CSARTGSGTEAFF. CDR3 bases: TGCAGCGCCAGGACAGGGAGTGGGACTGAAGCTTTCTTT.